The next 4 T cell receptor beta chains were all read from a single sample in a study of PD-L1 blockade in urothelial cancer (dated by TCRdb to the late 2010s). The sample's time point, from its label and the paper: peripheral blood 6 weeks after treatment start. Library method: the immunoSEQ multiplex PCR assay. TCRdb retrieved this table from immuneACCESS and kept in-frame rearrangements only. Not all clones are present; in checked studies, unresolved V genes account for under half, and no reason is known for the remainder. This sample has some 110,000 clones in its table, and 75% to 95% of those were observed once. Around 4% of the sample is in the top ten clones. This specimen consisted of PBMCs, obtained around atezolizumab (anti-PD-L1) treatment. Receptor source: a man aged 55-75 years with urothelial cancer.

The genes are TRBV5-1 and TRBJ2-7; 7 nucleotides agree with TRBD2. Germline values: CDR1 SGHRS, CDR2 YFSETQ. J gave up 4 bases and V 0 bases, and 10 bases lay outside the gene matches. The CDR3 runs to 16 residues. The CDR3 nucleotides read TGCGCCAGCAGCTTGGCCGGCAGCGGGGTTCCTTACGAGCAGTACTTC. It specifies CASSLAGSGVPYEQYF. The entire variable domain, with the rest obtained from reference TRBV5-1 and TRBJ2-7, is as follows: KAGVTQTPRYLIKTRGQQVTLSCSPISGHRSVSWYQQTPGQGLQFLFEYFSETQRNKGNFPGRFSGRQFSNSRSEMNVSTLELGDSALYLCASSLAGSGVPYEQYFGPGTRLTVT.

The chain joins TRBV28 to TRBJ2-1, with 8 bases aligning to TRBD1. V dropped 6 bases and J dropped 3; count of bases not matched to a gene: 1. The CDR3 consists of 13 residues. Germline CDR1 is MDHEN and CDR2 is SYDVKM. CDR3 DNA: TGTGCCAGCAGACAGGGGGTCTACAATGAGCAGTTCTTC. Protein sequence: CASRQGVYNEQFF.

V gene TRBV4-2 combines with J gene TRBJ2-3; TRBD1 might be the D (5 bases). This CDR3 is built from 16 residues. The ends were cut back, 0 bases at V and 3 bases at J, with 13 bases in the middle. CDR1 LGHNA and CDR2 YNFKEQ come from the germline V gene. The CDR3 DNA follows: TGTGCCAGCAGCCAAGAGTGGCGGACAAAGACAGATACGCAGTATTTT. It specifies CASSQEWRTKTDTQYF.

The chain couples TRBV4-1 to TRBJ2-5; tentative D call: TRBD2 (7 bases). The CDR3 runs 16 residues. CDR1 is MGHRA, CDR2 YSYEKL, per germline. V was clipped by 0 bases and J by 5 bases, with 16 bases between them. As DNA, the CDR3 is TGCGCCAGCAGCCAAGATCGGGCGGGGGCCTGGGAGACCCAGTACTTC. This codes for CASSQDRAGAWETQYF.